A selection of T cell receptor beta chains follows, all from one sample in a study of molecular identifiers for immune sequencing clone quantification. TCRdb re-called the PCR reads through MiXCR, storing one row per CDR3 protein. The sample contains hundreds of thousands of distinct CDR3 sequences, about a quarter of which appear only once. The sample taken for sequencing was naive CD8+ T cells from blood, with Jurkat cell RNA spiked in. All receptors derive from a human donor in good health. Some libraries in this study had Jurkat cell RNA spiked in. The CDR3 runs from the conserved cysteine through the conserved F or W.

TRBV3-1	TRBJ2-2	16	CASSPPTRILGGELFF
TRBV3-2	TRBJ2-7	16	CASTGAGTGITYEQYF
TRBV19	TRBJ1-1	18	CASAHRGAGRFMNTEAFF
TRBV7-9	TRBJ2-7	15	CASSSTSGDPYEQSF
TRBV4-3	TRBJ2-7	14	CASSLRQGSGEQYF
TRBV4-1	TRBJ2-4	17	CASSQGSGGAANNIQYF
TRBV4-3	TRBJ2-3	17	CASSQDLAGGLADTQYF
TRBV6-6	TRBJ1-5	14	CASQGLSLLQPQHF
TRBV6-6	TRBJ2-1	17	CASSPRPGQGPYNEQFF
TRBV7-6	TRBJ2-7	18	CASSLGTGGSFNTYEQYF
TRBV13	TRBJ2-7	14	CASSQIASPYEQYF
TRBV24-1	TRBJ2-1	14	CATSERGTYNEQFF
TRBV27	TRBJ2-2	16	CASSSRDSGQTGELFF
TRBV12-3/TRBV12-4	TRBJ1-2	17	CASSGTVLGPANYGYTF
TRBV20-1	TRBJ2-7	17	CSAWPPGGVQRVYEQYF
TRBV24-1	TRBJ2-2	16	CATSDRGLQETGELFF
TRBV2	TRBJ2-1	14	CASRGRTSGNEQSF
TRBV29-1	TRBJ1-1	12	CSVEGGGTEAFF
TRBV9	TRBJ1-6	12	CASQGYNSPLHF
TRBV27	TRBJ2-7	12	CASSFTGTEQYF
TRBV19	TRBJ2-2	13	CAGSISYTGELFF
TRBV9	TRBJ2-3	13	CASRDTDTDTQYF
TRBV7-9	TRBJ1-2	13	CASSLAGSSGYTF
TRBV20-1	TRBJ2-7	16	CSASALPDSLSYEQYF
TRBV28	TRBJ2-1	19	CASTPGTSGKGGFYNEQFF
TRBV7-2	TRBJ2-5	19	CASSPLDRATEGFQETQYF
TRBV13	TRBJ2-2	13	CASSLGTRGELFF
TRBV28	TRBJ2-7	15	CASSFRGIASYEQYF
TRBV27	TRBJ2-3	14	CASSYTESTDTQYF
TRBV5-1	TRBJ2-4	12	CASSSQEGIQYF
TRBV19	TRBJ2-3	17	CASSIGTAVSFRDTQYF
TRBV7-9	TRBJ1-5	12	CASSRGGQPQHF
TRBV5-1	TRBJ2-5	13	CASKPAGQETQYF
TRBV27	TRBJ2-3	14	CASSPGQAADTQYF
TRBV12-3/TRBV12-4	TRBJ1-5	14	CASSLTVGNQPQHF
TRBV4-1	TRBJ2-3	18	CASSLRESTLAGSDTQYF
TRBV6-1	TRBJ2-3	15	CASSERRALKSTQYF
TRBV28	TRBJ1-1	15	CASSLWGRTNTEAFF
TRBV27	TRBJ2-7	17	CASSTGLAGGNPYEQYF
TRBV7-9	TRBJ2-3	14	CASTRTSGRDTQYF
TRBV20-1	TRBJ2-5	15	CSACGLESPQETQYF
TRBV6-6	TRBJ2-1	14	CASSSDTSYNEQFF
TRBV6-5	TRBJ2-3	14	CASSLYGVTDTQYF
TRBV6-5	TRBJ2-5	17	CASKGGLAGALEATQYF
TRBV4-1	TRBJ1-1	13	CASSPRVSSEAFF
TRBV7-6	TRBJ2-3	13	CASSEGGSDTQYF
TRBV5-1	TRBJ2-2	13	CASMKGWTGELFF
TRBV20-1	TRBJ2-3	13	CSAIAGAGDTQYF
TRBV7-8	TRBJ2-1	16	CASSLALGYSYNEQFF
TRBV12-3/TRBV12-4	TRBJ2-3	15	CASSSDRGMTDAQYF
TRBV4-3	TRBJ1-1	15	CASSQDWAGAPEAFF